A single T cell receptor beta chain is shown here with its context. The antigen remains unidentified. These data are taken from a study of blood T cell dynamics during melanoma immunotherapy. The germline gives CDR1 SGHNT, CDR2 YYREEE (reference sequence). The CDR3 is 15 amino acids. Trimming took 4 bases from V and 4 from J; bases not matched to a gene: 5. Study conclusions and caveats: Clones driving repertoire changes may be melanoma-specific or general immune activation.

Produced via immunoSEQ multiplex PCR; TCRdb's table is partial and in-frame only. The sample consists of approximately 11,000 clones, roughly 80% of them appearing once. As for time point: pre-treatment baseline. Blood was drawn before treatment and at week 3 after checkpoint blockade. Apart from a couple of fast progressors, RECIST 1.1 response was judged 12 weeks post-infusion. The rearrangement joins TRBV5-4 to TRBJ2-3; 11 positions match TRBD2. The starting material was blood, obtained from a patient treated with checkpoint blockade. This TCR came from a human donor with melanoma. Written as DNA, the CDR3 is TGTGCCAGCAGCGATAGCGGGGGGGCCCCAGATACGCAGTATTTT. It yields the protein CASSDSGGAPDTQYF.